This TCR beta chain derives from a study of cytomegalovirus exposure and HLA in healthy donors. Study-level findings and limits: Accurate prediction of most subjects' HLA-A and HLA-B alleles from TCR beta sequences was reported.

Trimming cost V 3 bases and J 3 bases, with 5 bases left between them. The V gene's germline CDR1 is SNHLY and CDR2 FYNNEI. There are 12 residues in the CDR3. PCR employed 60 Vbeta and 13 Jbeta primers. This table comes from immunoSEQ multiplex PCR, and its TCRdb copy is limited to in-frame clones, with some not included. The sample records some 170,000 clones, over 75% being singletons. On this clone: As yet, its antigen is unknown.

The source is a man aged 40-49 years in good health and CMV-seropositive. The specimen was PBMCs. The chain links TRBV2 to TRBJ1-2, with D unresolved. The CDR3 loop is CASSDRDYGYTF. DNA of the CDR3: TGTGCCAGCAGTGACCGCGACTATGGCTACACCTTC.